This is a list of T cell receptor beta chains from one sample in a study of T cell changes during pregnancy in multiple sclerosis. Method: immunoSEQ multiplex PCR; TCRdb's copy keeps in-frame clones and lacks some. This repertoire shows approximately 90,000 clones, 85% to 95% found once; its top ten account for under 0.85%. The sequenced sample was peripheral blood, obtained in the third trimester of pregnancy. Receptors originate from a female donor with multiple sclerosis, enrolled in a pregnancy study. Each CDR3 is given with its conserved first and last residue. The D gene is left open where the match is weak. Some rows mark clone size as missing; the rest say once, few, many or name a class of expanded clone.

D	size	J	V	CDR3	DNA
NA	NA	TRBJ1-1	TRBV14	CASSQQGFEAFF	TGTGCCAGCAGCCAGCAGGGCTTTGAAGCTTTCTTT
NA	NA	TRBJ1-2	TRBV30	CAWSVSGYGYTF	TGTGCCTGGAGTGTATCGGGCTATGGCTACACCTTC
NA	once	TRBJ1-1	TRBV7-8	CASSLVSSVQGNTEAFF	TGTGCCAGCAGCTTAGTATCCTCTGTACAGGGGAACACTGAAGCTTTCTTT
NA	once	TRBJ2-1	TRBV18	CASSTLGQSDNEQFF	TGTGCCAGCTCTACCCTAGGACAGTCCGACAATGAGCAGTTCTTC
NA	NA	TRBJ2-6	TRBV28	CASSLGGGGANVLTF	TGTGCCAGCAGTCTGGGAGGCGGTGGGGCCAACGTCCTGACTTTC
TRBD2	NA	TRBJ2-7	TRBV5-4	CAMTSSGRSNEQYF	TGTGCCATGACCTCTAGCGGGAGATCCAACGAGCAGTACTTC
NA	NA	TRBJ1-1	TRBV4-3	CASSTIGGSTEAFF	TGCGCCAGCAGTACAATAGGGGGTTCGACTGAAGCTTTCTTT
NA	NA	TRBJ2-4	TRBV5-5	CASSKQPEGPSAKNIQYF	TGTGCCAGCAGCAAACAACCCGAGGGTCCTTCAGCCAAAAACATTCAGTACTTC
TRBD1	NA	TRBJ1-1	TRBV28	CATLKPQGGKGLEAFF	TGTGCCACACTAAAGCCACAGGGGGGGAAGGGTCTTGAAGCTTTCTTT
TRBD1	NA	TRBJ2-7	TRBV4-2	CASSRATPGQGYEQYF	TGTGCCAGCAGCCGCGCCACCCCGGGACAGGGCTACGAGCAGTACTTC
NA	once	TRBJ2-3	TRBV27	CASSPLDSTDTQYF	TGTGCCAGCAGCCCTCTAGATAGCACAGATACGCAGTATTTT
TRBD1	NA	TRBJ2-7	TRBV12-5	CASGSTGVYEQYF	TGTGCTAGTGGATCGACAGGGGTCTACGAGCAGTACTTC
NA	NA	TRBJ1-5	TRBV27	CASSPRTSYSNQPQHF	TGTGCCAGCAGTCCCCGGACATCCTATAGCAATCAGCCCCAGCATTTT
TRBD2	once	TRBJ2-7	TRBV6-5	CASSYSASGGYEQYF	TGTGCCAGCAGTTACTCTGCTAGCGGAGGTTATGAGCAGTACTTC
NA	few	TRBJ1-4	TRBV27	CASSLPPLTGFANEKLFF	TGTGCCAGCAGTCTACCCCCCTTAACAGGGTTCGCTAATGAAAAACTGTTTTTT
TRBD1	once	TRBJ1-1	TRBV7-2	CASSLGTGFEAFF	TGTGCCAGCAGCTTAGGGACAGGGTTTGAAGCTTTCTTT
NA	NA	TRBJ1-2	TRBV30	CAWISGRVNYGYTF	TGTGCCTGGATATCCGGCAGGGTGAACTATGGCTACACCTTC
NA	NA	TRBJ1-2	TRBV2	CASSQSNYGYTF	TGTGCCAGCAGCCAGTCTAACTATGGCTACACCTTC
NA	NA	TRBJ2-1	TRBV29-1	CSVITISAPFF	TGCAGCGTTATAACTATAAGTGCTCCGTTCTTC
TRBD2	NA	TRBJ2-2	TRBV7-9	CASSLYVAGLNTGELFF	TGTGCCAGCAGCTTATATGTAGCGGGGTTGAACACCGGGGAGCTGTTTTTT
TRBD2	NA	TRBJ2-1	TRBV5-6	CASSSPLAGAPNEQFF	TGTGCCAGCAGCTCCCCTCTAGCGGGGGCCCCTAATGAGCAGTTCTTC
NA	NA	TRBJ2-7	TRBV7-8	CASSLAGGGSYEQYF	TGTGCCAGCAGCTTAGCGGGGGGAGGTTCCTACGAGCAGTACTTC
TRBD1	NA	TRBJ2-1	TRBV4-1	CASSPLDRLPYNEQFF	TGCGCCAGCAGCCCCTTGGACAGGCTCCCCTACAATGAGCAGTTCTTC
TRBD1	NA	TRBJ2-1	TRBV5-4	CASSITGGHEQFF	TGTGCCAGCAGCATTACAGGGGGCCATGAGCAGTTCTTC
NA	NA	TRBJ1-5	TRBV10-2	CASSGGGGNQPQHF	TGCGCCAGCAGTGGGGGGGGAGGCAATCAGCCCCAGCATTTT
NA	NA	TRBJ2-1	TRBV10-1	CASSDPRGFSYNEQFF	TGCGCCAGCAGTGATCCCCGCGGCTTCTCCTACAATGAGCAGTTCTTC
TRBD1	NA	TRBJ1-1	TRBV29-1	CSVNTGGGTEAFF	TGCAGCGTTAATACAGGGGGTGGGACTGAAGCTTTCTTT
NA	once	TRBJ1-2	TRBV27	CASSLQGIYGYTF	TGTGCCAGCAGTTTACAGGGGATCTATGGCTACACCTTC
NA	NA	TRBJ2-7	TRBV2	CASSPISPGLYSYEQYF	TGTGCCAGCAGCCCCATAAGTCCGGGACTTTACTCCTACGAGCAGTACTTC
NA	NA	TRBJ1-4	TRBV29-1	CSVEAGEEEKLFF	TGCAGCGTGGAGGCGGGGGAGGAGGAAAAACTGTTTTTT
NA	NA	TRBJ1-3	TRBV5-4	CASSLAPAGSGNTIYF	TGTGCCAGCAGCTTGGCCCCGGCAGGCTCTGGAAACACCATATATTTT
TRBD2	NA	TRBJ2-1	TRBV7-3	CASSSLAGAEYNEQFF	TGTGCCAGCAGCTCCTTAGCGGGAGCGGAGTACAATGAGCAGTTCTTC
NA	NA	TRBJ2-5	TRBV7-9	CASSLTKETQYF	TGTGCCAGCAGCTTGACAAAAGAGACCCAGTACTTC
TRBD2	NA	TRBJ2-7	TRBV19	CASSTTSGYEQYF	TGTGCCAGTAGTACAACTAGCGGCTACGAGCAGTACTTC
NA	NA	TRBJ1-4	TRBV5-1	CASSWNVGDNEKLFF	TGCGCCAGCAGCTGGAATGTGGGAGATAATGAAAAACTGTTTTTT
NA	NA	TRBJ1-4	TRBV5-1	CASSWGGRANEKLFF	TGCGCCAGCAGCTGGGGGGGGAGAGCTAATGAAAAACTGTTTTTT
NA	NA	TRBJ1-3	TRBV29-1	CSVAGSAGNTIYF	TGCAGCGTTGCAGGGTCTGCTGGAAACACCATATATTTT
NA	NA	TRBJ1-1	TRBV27	CASSFQGTTEAFF	TGTGCCAGCAGTTTTCAGGGGACCACTGAAGCTTTCTTT
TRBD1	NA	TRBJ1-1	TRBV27	CASSSRDRGRMNTEAFF	TGTGCCAGCAGTTCCCGTGACAGGGGGCGCATGAACACTGAAGCTTTCTTT
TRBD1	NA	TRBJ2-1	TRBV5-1	CASSWGQSSYNEQFF	TGCGCCAGCAGCTGGGGACAGTCCTCCTACAATGAGCAGTTCTTC
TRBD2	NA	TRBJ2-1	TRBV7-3	CASSLGAGAARNEQFF	TGTGCCAGCAGCTTAGGGGCGGGAGCAGCCCGCAATGAGCAGTTCTTC